This T cell receptor (beta chain) derives from a study of CD8+CD57+ T cells in acquired aplastic anemia. For the study at large: Sorted CD4+ and CD8+ cells yielded roughly 3.2 ug of DNA on average. Study results and limitations: The study found no significant CD8+ Simpson's diversity difference between patients and controls. Patients and controls were found to share approximately 31 CD8+ CDR3 sequences.

The CDR3 has 15 amino acids. With 1 base removed from V and 14 bases from J, the gap between germline ends came to 23 bases. CDR1 and CDR2 (germline): SEHNR, FQNEAQ (reference sequence). The use of genomic DNA as template underpinned the TCR beta VDJ and CDR3 profiling. TCRdb independently ran MiXCR on the reads; one entry per CDR3 protein. The sample yields approximately 250,000 distinct CDR3 sequences, about 80% seen once. Those patients picked for sequencing had displayed CD8+CD57+ cell expansion on flow cytometry. Blood sampling was performed on the patients, and none of them had received therapy by then. As concerns this clonotype: Its antigen is still unknown.

The chain has TRBV7-9 and TRBJ1-1, with unresolved D. The sequence was collected from a human donor with aplastic anemia. Sequencing was done on a sample of sorted CD4+, CD8+, or CD8+CD57+ T cells (not recorded which) from PBMCs. CDR3 protein: CASSLVPGELIFGFF. CDR3 DNA sequence: TGTGCCAGCAGCTTAGTACCCGGGGAGCTGATTTTTGGATTCTTT.